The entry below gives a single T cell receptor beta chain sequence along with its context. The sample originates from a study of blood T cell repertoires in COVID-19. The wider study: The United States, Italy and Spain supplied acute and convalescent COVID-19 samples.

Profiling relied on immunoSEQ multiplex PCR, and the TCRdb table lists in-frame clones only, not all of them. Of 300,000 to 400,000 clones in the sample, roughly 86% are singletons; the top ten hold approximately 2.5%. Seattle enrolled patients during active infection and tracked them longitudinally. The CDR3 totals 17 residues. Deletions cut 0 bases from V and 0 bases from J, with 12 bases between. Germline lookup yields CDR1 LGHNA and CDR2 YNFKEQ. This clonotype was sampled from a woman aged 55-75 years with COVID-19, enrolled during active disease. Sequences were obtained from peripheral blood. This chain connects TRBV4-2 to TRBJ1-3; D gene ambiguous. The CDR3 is CASSQDWPPFSGNTIYF. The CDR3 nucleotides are TGTGCCAGCAGCCAAGATTGGCCACCCTTCTCTGGAAACACCATATATTTT.